These 2 T cell receptor beta chains were sequenced from one sample in a study of CD8 T cells in Susac syndrome. A quantity of about 0.45 to 1 ug RNA underwent reverse transcription using random hexamers. One entry per CDR3 protein, called by TCRdb with MiXCR from the immunoSEQ multiplex PCR reads. The table records some 110,000 distinct CDR3 sequences, 85% to 95% of them present only once. Material: CD8+ T cells from PBMCs. These receptors all stem from a human donor with Susac syndrome.

V and J are TRBV30 and TRBJ2-7; no clear D. The CDR3 is 14 amino acids. Germline V gives CDR1 GTSNPN, CDR2 SVGIG (reference sequence). V lost 1 base and J lost 6, with 16 bases in between. CDR3 residues: CAWSASPPVTEQYF. The CDR3 bases are TGTGCCTGGAGTGCCTCCCCCCCGGTGACCGAGCAGTACTTC. The entire variable domain, with the rest obtained from reference TRBV30 and TRBJ2-7, is as follows: SQTIHQWPATLVQPVGSPLSLECTVEGTSNPNLYWYRQAAGRGLQLLFYSVGIGQISSEVPQNLSASRPQDRQFILSSKKLLLSDSGFYLCAWSASPPVTEQYFGPGTRLTVT.

As to this clonotype: Mismatch with germline at one junction end may stem from a read error. The chain employs TRBV29-1 and TRBJ2-7; D call uncertain. The CDR3 is made up of 11 amino acids. Germline CDR1 and CDR2: SQVTM and ANQGSEA. In DNA form, the CDR3 reads TGCAGCGTTCAAGATCCCTACGAGCAGTACTTC. Translated, it gives CSVQDPYEQYF.